This TCR beta chain was recorded in a study of cytomegalovirus exposure and HLA in healthy donors. Study results and limitations: When presence/absence was analysed, sequencing depth was taken to be roughly uniform across donors. Reports indicated that the classifier achieved high specificity and sensitivity in diagnosing cytomegalovirus status.

Per the germline V gene, CDR1 is SGDLS and CDR2 is YYNGEE. The trim removed 0 bases at V and 6 bases at J, leaving 3 bases unmatched. This CDR3 is 13 amino acids long. Amplification used 60 Vbeta primers and 13 Jbeta primers. Data came from immunoSEQ multiplex PCR; TCRdb stores just in-frame clones and leaves some out. The table records 130,000 or so clones, around 85% of them present only once. Comment on this clone: Its antigen is unidentified.

The clonotype comes from a woman in her twenties or thirties in good health and CMV-seropositive. What was sequenced was PBMCs. V is TRBV9 and J is TRBJ2-7, with 7 bases that match TRBD2. For the CDR3, the DNA is TGTGCCAGCAGCGTAGAGGGGAGGGGCGAGCAGTACTTC. Amino acids: CASSVEGRGEQYF. Supplemented by reference TRBV9 and TRBJ2-7, the full variable domain reads DSGVTQTPKHLITATGQRVTLRCSPRSGDLSVYWYQQSLDQGLQFLIQYYNGEERAKGNILERFSAQQFPDLHSELNLSSLELGDSALYFCASSVEGRGEQYFGPGTRLTVT.